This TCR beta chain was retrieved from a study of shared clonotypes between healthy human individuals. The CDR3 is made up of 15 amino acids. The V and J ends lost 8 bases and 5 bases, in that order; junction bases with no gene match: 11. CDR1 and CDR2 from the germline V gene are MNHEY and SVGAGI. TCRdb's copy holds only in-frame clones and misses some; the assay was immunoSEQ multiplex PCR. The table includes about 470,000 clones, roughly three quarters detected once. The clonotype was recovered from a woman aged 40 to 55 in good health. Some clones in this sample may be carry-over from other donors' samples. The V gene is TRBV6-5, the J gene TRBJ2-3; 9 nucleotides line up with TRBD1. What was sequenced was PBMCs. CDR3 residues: CASRTGAHIGDTQYF. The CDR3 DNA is TGTGCCAGCCGGACAGGGGCGCATATAGGAGATACGCAGTATTTT.